This entry lists 5 T cell receptor beta chains sequenced from one sample in a study of naive and memory T cell subsets. Whole-study results and caveats: A few larger clonotypes appeared in naive repertoires, especially CD8, possibly memory cells re-expressing CD45RA.

Two oligonucleotides, mixed equimolar, formed the beta constant-region primer covering TRBC1 and TRBC2. The ligated cDNA underwent four PCR rounds using SP2 and nested alpha and beta constant-region primers. TCRdb ran MiXCR on the UMI-ligation and nested PCR reads and lists one entry per CDR3 protein. The sample lists more than 95,000 distinct CDR3 sequences, about 14% occurring once. Their antigens remain unidentified. The sample consisted of naive CD8+ T cells from blood. These receptors all stem from a human donor in good health.

This chain joins TRBV12-3 or TRBV12-4 and TRBJ2-4, with TRBD2 matching 14 bases. The ends lost 7 bases at V and 1 base at J; junction bases unmatched: 9. This CDR3 contains 18 residues. CDR3 residues: CASKGLAGGGGAKNIQYF. In DNA form, the CDR3 reads TGTGCCAGCAAAGGACTAGCGGGAGGAGGGGGCGCCAAAAACATTCAGTACTTC.

This clonotype was seen repeatedly, ten times or more. The J gene is TRBJ2-7, the V gene TRBV9; D assignment may be TRBD1 or TRBD2 (6 bases each). Germline V gene sequence: CDR1 SGDLS, CDR2 YYNGEE. Trimming took off 0 bases at V and 4 bases at J, with 11 bases between the two ends. This CDR3 region has 14 residues. The CDR3 loop is CASSVGGGKYEQYF. As DNA, the CDR3 is TGTGCCAGCAGCGTAGGAGGGGGGAAGTACGAGCAGTACTTC.

The J gene is TRBJ1-1, the V gene TRBV27, with 7 bases aligning to TRBD1. This CDR3 region has 15 residues. The ends lost 5 bases at V and 0 bases at J; junction bases unmatched: 6. Per the germline V gene, CDR1 is MNHEY and CDR2 is SMNVEV (reference sequence). The DNA of the CDR3 is TGTGCCAGCAGTATAGGGGGCGCGGTGAACACTGAAGCTTTCTTT. This translates into CASSIGGAVNTEAFF.

In its sample, this clonotype was seen many times. V and J are TRBV6-2 or TRBV6-3 and TRBJ2-4; D call uncertain. V dropped 8 bases and J dropped 8 bases, with 10 bases sitting between them. This CDR3 region has 11 residues. Germline CDR1 MNHEY, CDR2 SVGEGT. CDR3 DNA sequence: TGTGCCAGCGGTCCCCCCCACATTCAGTACTTC. As protein: CASGPPHIQYF.

The CDR3 spells CATSDRDLAGAHNEQFF. The CDR3 nucleotides read TGTGCCACCAGTGATCGGGATCTAGCGGGGGCCCACAATGAGCAGTTCTTC. The chain joins TRBV24-1 to TRBJ2-1; TRBD2 agrees at 10 bases. Trimming removed 3 bases from V and 5 bases from J; junction bases left unmatched: 9. Germline CDR1 and CDR2: KGHDR and SFDVKD. The length of the CDR3 is 17 residues.